Shown below are 12 T cell receptor beta chains from a single sample sequenced in a study of blood T cell repertoires in COVID-19. Sequenced by immunoSEQ multiplex PCR; TCRdb stores in-frame clones only, minus some. The repertoire has hundreds of thousands of clones, more than 85% of them found once; the top ten carry approximately 1%. The sample comprised PBMCs or T cells enriched from blood (not recorded which). Receptors were obtained from a woman aged 25 to 45 who had recovered from COVID-19.

In this sample, this clone turned up once. This chain uses TRBV2 with TRBJ2-3; 8 bases align to TRBD2. The CDR3 spans 17 residues. V shed 1 base and J 0 bases; nucleotides not matched to a gene: 6. CDR1 is SNHLY and CDR2 is FYNNEI in the germline V gene. CDR3 nucleotides: TGTGCCAGCAGTGAAGACAGCGGGGGCCCTAGCACAGATACGCAGTATTTT. Protein: CASSEDSGGPSTDTQYF.

The genes are TRBV9 and TRBJ2-3; TRBD1 aligns across 8 bases. V dropped 4 bases and J dropped 5; count of bases not matched to a gene: 6. The CDR3 length is 14 residues. The germline CDR1 and CDR2 sequences are SGDLS and YYNGEE. This CDR3 reads CASSPRTGQDTQYF. The CDR3 DNA reads as TGTGCCAGCAGCCCACGGACAGGGCAAGATACGCAGTATTTT. Drawing the rest from reference TRBV9 and TRBJ2-3, the complete variable domain is DSGVTQTPKHLITATGQRVTLRCSPRSGDLSVYWYQQSLDQGLQFLIQYYNGEERAKGNILERFSAQQFPDLHSELNLSSLELGDSALYFCASSPRTGQDTQYFGPGTRLTVL.

J is TRBJ1-6 and V is TRBV5-1; 7 nucleotides match TRBD1. Germline V CDR1 and CDR2: SGHRS, YFSETQ. This CDR3 is 16 amino acids long. V was clipped by 0 bases and J by 7 bases; unmatched bases: 7. Written as DNA, the CDR3 is TGCGCCAGCAGCTTGGGCCGGGACAGATCCAATTCACCCCTCCACTTT. Its protein is CASSLGRDRSNSPLHF.

The V gene is TRBV5-1, the J gene TRBJ1-3; 7 nucleotides line up with TRBD1. V lost 0 bases and J lost 2; bases outside the gene matches: 2. CDR1 SGHRS and CDR2 YFSETQ come from the germline V gene. CDR3 size: 15 residues. CDR3 sequence (DNA): TGCGCCAGCAGCTTGGAAGGACAGGCTGGAAACACCATATATTTT. Encoded protein: CASSLEGQAGNTIYF. Variable domain in full (rest from reference TRBV5-1 and TRBJ1-3): KAGVTQTPRYLIKTRGQQVTLSCSPISGHRSVSWYQQTPGQGLQFLFEYFSETQRNKGNFPGRFSGRQFSNSRSEMNVSTLELGDSALYLCASSLEGQAGNTIYFGEGSWLTVV.

V usage is TRBV28 and J usage is TRBJ2-7, with 7 bases that match TRBD2. V gave up 4 bases and J gave up 0 bases; unmatched junction bases: 6. Looked up from germline, CDR1 is MDHEN and CDR2 is SYDVKM. The length of the CDR3 is 15 residues. As DNA, the CDR3 is TGTGCCAGCAGTTCTATGACTAGCCCCTCCTACGAGCAGTACTTC. This sequence encodes CASSSMTSPSYEQYF.

In DNA form, the CDR3 reads TGTGCCAGCAGCTTACAGGGTGGCGAAGAGACCCAGTACTTC. Translating gives CASSLQGGEETQYF. The rearrangement links TRBV7-9 to TRBJ2-5; the D gene is possibly TRBD1 (5 bases). Per germline, CDR1 SEHNR and CDR2 FQNEAQ (reference sequence). This CDR3 region has 14 residues. Trimming cost V 2 bases and J 3 bases, with 10 bases left between them.

This chain connects TRBV2 to TRBJ2-7, with TRBD1 matching over 8 bases. V was clipped by 6 bases and J by 0 bases; unmatched bases: 7. This CDR3 is 15 amino acids long. Germline-derived CDR1 and CDR2 are SNHLY and FYNNEI. The CDR3 loop is CASSGDRSFSYEQYF. The CDR3 bases are TGTGCCAGCAGCGGGGACAGGTCCTTCTCCTACGAGCAGTACTTC.

This chain uses TRBV3-1 (or the pseudogene TRBV3-2) with TRBJ2-2, with 8 bases aligning to TRBD1. J lost 5 bases, V lost 4 bases, and 9 bases had no gene match. From germline, CDR1 is LGHDT and CDR2 YNNKEL (reference sequence). CDR3 length: 16 amino acids. DNA of the CDR3: TGTGCCAGCAGCCTAGGACAGGGTGGGGTTACCGGGGAGCTGTTTTTT. This translates into CASSLGQGGVTGELFF.

The chain uses TRBV12-5 and TRBJ2-7, with 11 nucleotides matching TRBD1. The J segment lost 6 bases and the V segment lost 5 bases, leaving 6 bases of the junction unmatched. Germline V gene sequence: CDR1 LGHNT, CDR2 FRNRAP. The CDR3 is 14 amino acids. The CDR3 DNA reads as TGTGCTAGTGGTCTCGGACAGGGGGCAGTCGAGCAGTACTTC. Translation gives CASGLGQGAVEQYF.

The CDR3 DNA reads as TGTGCCAGCAGCCCCCCGGGACAGGTTGGTGAAAAACTGTTTTTT. It translates to CASSPPGQVGEKLFF. This rearrangement joins TRBV11-3 to TRBJ1-4, with 8 bases aligning to TRBD1. Germline loops: CDR1 SGHNT, CDR2 YENEEA. V lost 5 bases to trimming and J lost 7 bases; unmatched junction nucleotides: 9. There are 15 residues in the CDR3.

The gene calls are TRBV29-1 and TRBJ1-2, with D unclear. Germline V gene sequence: CDR1 SQVTM, CDR2 ANQGSEA. V lost 3 bases and J 1 base, leaving 12 bases between the germline ends. The CDR3 contains 14 residues. CDR3 in amino acids: CSVDAGNFNYGYTF. The CDR3 DNA sequence: TGCAGCGTTGACGCGGGAAACTTTAACTATGGCTACACCTTC.

This chain links TRBV27 with TRBJ2-7; D is possibly TRBD1 (6 bases). Looked up from germline, CDR1 is MNHEY and CDR2 is SMNVEV (reference sequence). The V and J ends lost 2 bases and 3 bases respectively, with 8 bases between them. The CDR3 is 13 residues long. The CDR3 loop reads CASSLGGGYEQYF. The CDR3 bases are TGTGCCAGCAGTTTAGGGGGCGGCTACGAGCAGTACTTC.